The following is a T cell receptor (beta chain) sequence with its context. Antigen: not known. The data derive from a study of a mutant IDH1 vaccine in newly diagnosed glioma. Overall study findings and caveats: Pseudoprogression seemed unrelated to changes in top peripheral T cell clonotypes.

Using immunoSEQ multiplex PCR, the repertoire was profiled, and TCRdb retains in-frame clones only, with some absent. The data contain roughly 120,000 clones, around 90% of them singletons. This CDR3 contains 15 residues. V lost 3 bases, J lost 3 bases, and 4 bases stayed unmatched. CDR1 is MNHEY, CDR2 SMNVEV, per germline (reference sequence). Time point noted: week 11, during vaccination. In every dose of vaccine, 300 ug of mutant IDH1 20-mer peptide was given alongside topical imiquimod. Astrocytomas that were new, WHO grade 3 or 4, IDH1-mutant and ATRX-lost were present in the donors. This sequence joins TRBV27 and TRBJ2-1, with 8 bases lining up with TRBD2. This TCR came from a woman in her forties or fifties with glioma. The specimen comprised PBMCs, sampled from a glioma patient whose treatment included an IDH1 peptide vaccine. The CDR3 DNA follows: TGTGCCAGCAGTTTTGGCGGGAGGATCTACAATGAGCAGTTCTTC. Translation: CASSFGGRIYNEQFF.